This record covers a single T cell receptor beta chain. The sample is drawn from a study of CD8+CD57+ T cells in acquired aplastic anemia. The authors sequenced patients whose flow cytometry had shown CD8+CD57+ cell expansion. A severe acquired aplastic anemia diagnosis applied to all patients. Trimming left V 3 bases short and J 0 bases short, with 8 bases between. This CDR3 has 15 residues. The germline V gene encodes CDR1 LNHDA and CDR2 SQIVND (reference sequence). TCR beta VDJ and CDR3 were profiled, and genomic DNA was the template. TCRdb fed the reads into MiXCR, producing one record per CDR3 protein. The profile shows around 210,000 distinct CDR3 sequences, 55% to 65% of them singletons.

The receptor was isolated from a human donor with aplastic anemia. Sequencing used sorted CD4+, CD8+, or CD8+CD57+ T cells (not recorded which) from PBMCs. The V and J genes are TRBV19 and TRBJ2-2; D is ambiguous. The CDR3 reads CASSIGGSNTGELFF. CDR3 nucleotides: TGTGCCAGTAGTATCGGCGGATCGAACACCGGGGAGCTGTTTTTT.